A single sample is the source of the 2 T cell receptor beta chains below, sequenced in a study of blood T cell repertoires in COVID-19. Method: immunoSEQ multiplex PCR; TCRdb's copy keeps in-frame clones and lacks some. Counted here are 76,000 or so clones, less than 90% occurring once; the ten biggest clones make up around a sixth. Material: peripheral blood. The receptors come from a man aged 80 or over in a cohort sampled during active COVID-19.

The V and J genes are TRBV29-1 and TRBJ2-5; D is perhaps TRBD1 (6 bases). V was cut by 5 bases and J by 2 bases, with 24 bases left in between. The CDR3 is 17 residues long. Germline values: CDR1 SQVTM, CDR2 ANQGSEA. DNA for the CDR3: TGCAGCGTTTCGGGACAATCCTCCACCCCCCGACAAGAGACCCAGTACTTC. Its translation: CSVSGQSSTPRQETQYF.

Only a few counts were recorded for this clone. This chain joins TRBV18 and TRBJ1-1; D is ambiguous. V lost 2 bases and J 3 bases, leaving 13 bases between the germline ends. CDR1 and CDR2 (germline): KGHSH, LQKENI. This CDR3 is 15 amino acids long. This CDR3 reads CASSPTSARDTEAFF. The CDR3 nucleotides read TGTGCCAGCTCACCAACTTCAGCTCGGGACACTGAAGCTTTCTTT.